The subject of this entry is one T cell receptor (beta chain). Its antigen is not known. Here the CDR3 omits its conserved ending phenylalanine or tryptophan, so a read error is the likely source. Because the CDR3's place on the DNA is in doubt, the DNA is left out and the CDR3 is given as listed by TCRdb. CDR1 is SNHLY and CDR2 is FYNNEI in the germline V gene. The CDR3 is 15 residues long, ends included. Using its own MiXCR run on the 5' RACE reads, TCRdb lists one record per CDR3 protein. The sample holds some 600,000 distinct CDR3 sequences, 17% seen once. This sample stems from a study of T-cell memory formation after mild COVID-19. General observations from the study: CD4+ contracting clones were found mainly in CM and EM, and CD8+ ones in EMRA. Balance between CD4 and CD8 was seen in clones contracting day 15 to 85, and a CD4+ lean was seen in later expanders. Some clones that responded turned up in pre-infection memory, which suggests that cross-reactive memory joined in.

The receptor comes from an adult woman who had mild COVID-19 (a few samples of this study predate the infection). Cell type and time point are not known. Sequencing used PBMCs or a T cell subset sorted from them (not recorded which). This chain uses TRBV2 with TRBJ2-7; the table's D gene call, TRBD2, was not cross checked with the DNA. The CDR3 here is CASSPDPTSGSLDFG.